A selection of T cell receptor beta chains follows, all from one sample in a study of long-term antiretroviral therapy in people with HIV. The repertoire was sequenced with immunoSEQ multiplex PCR; TCRdb's copy has only in-frame clones and lacks some. The repertoire holds roughly 28,000 clones, with around nine tenths as singletons. The material was unsorted PBMCs, obtained 1.8 years after starting antiretroviral therapy. These receptors came from a woman between 18 and 29 years old with HIV. The CDR3 runs from the conserved cysteine through the conserved F or W. D genes are given only for firm matches.

>TRBV6-5|TRBJ2-5|NA
CASSYGLDTPQETQYF
>TRBV28|TRBJ1-5|NA
CASRITQGLGQPQHF
>TRBV2|TRBJ2-4|TRBD1
CASSARDRGNIQYF
>TRBV7-2|TRBJ2-5|NA
CASSKPRETQYF
>TRBV6-5|TRBJ2-5|NA
CASSSVAGQKETQYF
>TRBV6-1|TRBJ1-2|NA
CASSDSPQGRYGYTF
>TRBV5-1|TRBJ2-1|NA
CASTARGGSRKNEQFF
>TRBV27|TRBJ2-1|NA
CASSWGISSYNEQFF
>TRBV9|TRBJ1-2|TRBD1
CASSDAGTGVNYGYTF
>TRBV18|TRBJ1-2|NA
CASSTGQNGYTF
>TRBV28|TRBJ2-5|TRBD1
CASSFDVRGMETQYF
>TRBV7-2|TRBJ2-6|NA
CASSLVSAAGANVLTF
>TRBV7-3|TRBJ2-3|TRBD2
CASSFGTSATDTQYF
>TRBV4-1|TRBJ2-2|NA
CASSPRTTNTGELFF
>TRBV11-2|TRBJ2-7|NA
CASSLRGGVETYEQYF
>TRBV15|TRBJ1-1|TRBD1
CATSRPGGSAEAFF
>TRBV7-2|TRBJ1-1|TRBD1
CASSTGQGLMNTEAFF
>TRBV10-1|TRBJ1-1|TRBD1
CASSDRGGTEAFF
>TRBV7-9|TRBJ1-1|TRBD1
CASRPNSQGETPQRPEAFF
>TRBV27|TRBJ1-2|NA
CASSWTVFDYGYTF
>TRBV4-3|TRBJ2-7|NA
CASSEGKSAYEQYF
>TRBV5-4|TRBJ1-4|NA
CASSLDSFNEKLFF
>TRBV15|TRBJ2-2|NA
CATSRDRGHGELFF
>TRBV7-2|TRBJ2-3|NA
CASSLALATDTQYF
>TRBV6-6|TRBJ2-1|NA
CASRYTQGNEQFF
>TRBV18|TRBJ2-2|NA
CASSPTGSEWLAGELFF
>TRBV11-2|TRBJ2-7|TRBD2
CASSLDLSGRYYEQYF
>TRBV6-5|TRBJ2-1|NA
CASSYIGQGNYEQFF
>TRBV29-1|TRBJ1-1|NA
CSSQGRGTEAFF
>TRBV7-2|TRBJ2-7|NA
CASSVTVISYEQYF
>TRBV6-5|TRBJ1-2|TRBD1
CASTSAGQAYGYTF
>TRBV28|TRBJ2-1|TRBD2
CASSPEREGWDEQFF
>TRBV19|TRBJ1-2|TRBD1
CASHETGEDGYTF
>TRBV5-1|TRBJ1-4|NA
CASYTAAFF
>TRBV9|TRBJ1-2|NA
CASSARVGYGYTF
>TRBV29-1|TRBJ2-2|NA
CSVGQRGGTGELFF
>TRBV7-9|TRBJ1-4|TRBD1
CASSREGAGEKLFF
>TRBV9|TRBJ2-2|NA
CASSVDYQEGGELFF
>TRBV27|TRBJ1-2|NA
CASNGQGYGYTF
>TRBV29-1|TRBJ2-3|TRBD2
CSVEEMDASSGRASDTQYF
>TRBV7-3|TRBJ2-2|TRBD2
CASSPRAGGYTGELFF
>TRBV6-6|TRBJ2-7|NA
CASSQTASYEQYF
>TRBV4-3|TRBJ2-7|NA
CASSQGVLGNNPTYEQYF
>TRBV27|TRBJ2-3|NA
CASSYRFRGTDTQYF